This T cell receptor beta chain stems from a study of blood T cells in healthy people across ages. Germline values: CDR1 SGHAT, CDR2 FQNNGV. V lost 5 bases to trimming and J lost 7 bases, with 21 bases between them. The CDR3 loop spans 15 amino acids. PCR was performed a second time for about 7 to 11 cycles using a sample-barcoded 5' primer and a J-beta primer mix. From the 5' RACE reads, TCRdb called clonotypes with MiXCR, one entry per CDR3 protein. This sample yields about 930,000 distinct CDR3 sequences, of which roughly 28% are seen a single time; roughly 10% belongs to the top ten. These same records also appear under a second study, on T cells of mothers and their children.

This clonotype was obtained from a woman in her 40s in good health. The source material was blood. The chain combines TRBV11-2 with TRBJ2-7; D might be TRBD1 (6 bases). CDR3 nucleotide sequence: TGTGCCAGCAGCCGTTTGGGTTTGGGGCAGGGGGAGCAGTACTTC. Translated, it gives CASSRLGLGQGEQYF.